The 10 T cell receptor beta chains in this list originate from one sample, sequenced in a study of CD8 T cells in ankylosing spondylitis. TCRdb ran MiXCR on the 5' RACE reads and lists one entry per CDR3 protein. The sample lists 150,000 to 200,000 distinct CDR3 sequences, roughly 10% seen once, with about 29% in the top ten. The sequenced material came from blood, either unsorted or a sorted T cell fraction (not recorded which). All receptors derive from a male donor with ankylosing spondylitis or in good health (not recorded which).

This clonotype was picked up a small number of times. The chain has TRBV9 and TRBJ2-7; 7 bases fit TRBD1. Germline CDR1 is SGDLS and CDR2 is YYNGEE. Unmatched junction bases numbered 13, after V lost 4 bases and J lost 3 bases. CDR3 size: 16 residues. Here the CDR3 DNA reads TGTGCCAGCAGCCCCACGCCTGGAGACAGGGTCTACGAGCAGTACTTC. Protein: CASSPTPGDRVYEQYF.

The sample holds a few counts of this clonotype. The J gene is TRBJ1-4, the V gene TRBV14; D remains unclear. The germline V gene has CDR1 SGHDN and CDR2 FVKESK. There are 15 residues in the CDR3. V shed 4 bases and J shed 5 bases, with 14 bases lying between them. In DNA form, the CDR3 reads TGTGCCAGCAGCCCCGGACGGAGAGAGAATGAAAAACTGTTTTTT. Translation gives CASSPGRRENEKLFF.

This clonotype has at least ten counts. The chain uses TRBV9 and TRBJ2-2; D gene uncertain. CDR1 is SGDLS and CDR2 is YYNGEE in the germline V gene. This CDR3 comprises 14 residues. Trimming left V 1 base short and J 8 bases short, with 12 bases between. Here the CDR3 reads CASSVKYNGGELFF. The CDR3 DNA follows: TGTGCCAGCAGCGTAAAGTACAACGGGGGGGAGCTGTTTTTT.

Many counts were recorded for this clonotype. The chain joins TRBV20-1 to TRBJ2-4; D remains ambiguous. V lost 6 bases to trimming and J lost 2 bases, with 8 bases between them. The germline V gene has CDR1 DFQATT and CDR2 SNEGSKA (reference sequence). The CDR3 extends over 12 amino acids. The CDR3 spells CSAVVSKNIQYF. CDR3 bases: TGCAGTGCCGTGGTTTCCAAAAACATTCAGTACTTC.

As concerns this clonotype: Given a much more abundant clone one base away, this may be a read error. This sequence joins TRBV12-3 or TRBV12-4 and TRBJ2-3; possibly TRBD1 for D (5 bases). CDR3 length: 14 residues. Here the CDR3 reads CASSWGPGSDAQYF. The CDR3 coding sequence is TGTGCCAGCAGTTGGGGCCCTGGGTCAGATGCGCAGTATTTT.

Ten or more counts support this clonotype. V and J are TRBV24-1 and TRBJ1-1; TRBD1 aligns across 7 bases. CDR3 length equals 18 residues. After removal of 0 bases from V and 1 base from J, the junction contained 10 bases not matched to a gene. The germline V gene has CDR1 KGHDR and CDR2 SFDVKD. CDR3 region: CATSDLQDRPNTNTEAFF. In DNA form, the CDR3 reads TGTGCCACCAGTGATTTGCAGGACAGGCCAAACACGAACACTGAAGCTTTCTTT.

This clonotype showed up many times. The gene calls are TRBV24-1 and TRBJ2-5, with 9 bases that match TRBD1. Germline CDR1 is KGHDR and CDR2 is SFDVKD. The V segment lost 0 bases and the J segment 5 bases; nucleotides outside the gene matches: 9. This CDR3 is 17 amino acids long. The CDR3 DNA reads TGTGCCACCAGTGATTTGCCCCGAACAGGGGGCGCCGAGACCCAGTACTTC. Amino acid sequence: CATSDLPRTGGAETQYF.

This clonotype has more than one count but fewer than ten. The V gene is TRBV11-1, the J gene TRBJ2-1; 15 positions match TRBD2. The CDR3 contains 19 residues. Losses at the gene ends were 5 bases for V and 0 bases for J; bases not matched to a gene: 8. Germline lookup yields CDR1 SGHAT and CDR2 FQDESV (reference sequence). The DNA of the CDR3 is TGTGCCAGCAGCACCCCGGGACTAGCGGGGGGACCCTCCTACAATGAGCAGTTCTTC. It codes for CASSTPGLAGGPSYNEQFF.

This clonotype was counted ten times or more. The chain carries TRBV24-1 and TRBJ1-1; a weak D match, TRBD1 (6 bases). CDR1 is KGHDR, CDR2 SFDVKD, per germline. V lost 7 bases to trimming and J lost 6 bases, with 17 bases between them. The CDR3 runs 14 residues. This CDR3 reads CATRDTGTGAEAFF. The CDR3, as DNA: TGTGCCACCAGGGATACAGGGACCGGGGCTGAAGCTTTCTTT.

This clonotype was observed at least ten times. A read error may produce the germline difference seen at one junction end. The CDR3 nucleotides read TGTGCCAGCAGCCTGATCCGGGACAGCCTCAACTTT. Protein sequence: CASSLIRDSLNF. J is TRBJ1-6 and V is TRBV5-8; 7 bases are shared with TRBD1. This CDR3 has 12 residues. The germline V gene encodes CDR1 SGHTS and CDR2 YDEGEE.